This T cell receptor (beta chain) derives from a study of cytomegalovirus exposure and HLA in healthy donors. General observations from the study: The study listed under 200 cytomegalovirus-associated TCR beta chains. CMV antigen specificity was confirmed in vitro for three CMV-associated chains. Rarity characterized most TCR sequences, yet some public TCRs appeared in many donors. It was reportedly the case that the classifier diagnosed cytomegalovirus status with high specificity and sensitivity.

The CDR3 sequence is 13 residues long. The V end was cut by 5 bases, the J end by 8 bases, with 12 bases between. Germline V gives CDR1 MNHNY, CDR2 SVGAGI (reference sequence). Using immunoSEQ multiplex PCR, the repertoire was profiled, and TCRdb retains in-frame clones only, with some absent. The table lists 110,000 to 150,000 clones, 94% of them singletons. With respect to this clone: The antigen is undetermined.

The specimen sequenced was PBMCs. This TCR was recovered from a man younger than 35 in good health and CMV-seropositive. This chain links TRBV6-6 with TRBJ1-4, with no clear D. CDR3 nucleotides: TGTGCCAGCAGTCTAGACGCGTGGGAAAAACTGTTTTTT. This codes for CASSLDAWEKLFF.